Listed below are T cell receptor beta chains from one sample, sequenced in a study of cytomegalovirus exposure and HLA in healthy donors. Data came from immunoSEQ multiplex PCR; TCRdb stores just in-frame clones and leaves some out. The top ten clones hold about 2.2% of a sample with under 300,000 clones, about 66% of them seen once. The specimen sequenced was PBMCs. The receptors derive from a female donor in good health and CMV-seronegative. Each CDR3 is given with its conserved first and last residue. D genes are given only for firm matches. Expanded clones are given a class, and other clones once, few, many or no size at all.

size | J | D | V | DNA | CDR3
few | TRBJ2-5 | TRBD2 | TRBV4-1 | TGCGCCAGCAGCCAGGTGTTCAGCGGGGATGGTCAAGAGACCCAGTACTTC | CASSQVFSGDGQETQYF
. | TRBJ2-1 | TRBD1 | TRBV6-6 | TGTGCCAGCAGCGCGACAGGGTTAGTCAGTGAGCAGTTCTTC | CASSATGLVSEQFF
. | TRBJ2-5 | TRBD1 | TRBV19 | TGTGCCAGTAGTATTTATGACAGGGCAGGAAAAACGACCCAGTACTTC | CASSIYDRAGKTTQYF
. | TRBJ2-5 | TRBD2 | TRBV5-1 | TGCGCCAGCAGCCAAGTAGCGGGAGCGGAGACCCAGTACTTC | CASSQVAGAETQYF
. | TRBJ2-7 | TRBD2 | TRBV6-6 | TGTGCCAGCAGTTACCTAGGGACTAGCGCGGGCGAGCAGTACTTC | CASSYLGTSAGEQYF
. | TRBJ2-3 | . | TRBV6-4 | TGTGCCAGGGATGCCGGGACTTCCTACCGCCGGCAGTATTTT | CARDAGTSYRRQYF
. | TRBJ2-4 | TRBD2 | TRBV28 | TGTGCCAGCAGTTTAGCGGGAGGGGGCCTTAAGAACATTCAGTACTTC | CASSLAGGGLKNIQYF
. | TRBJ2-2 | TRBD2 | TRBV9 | TGTGCCAGCAGCGTAGATATAGCGGGAGGGCCGAAGACCGGGGAGCTGTTTTTT | CASSVDIAGGPKTGELFF
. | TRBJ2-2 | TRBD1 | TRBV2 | TGTGCCAAAGGTGCCGGGACAGCAAACACCGGGGAGCTGTTTTTT | CAKGAGTANTGELFF
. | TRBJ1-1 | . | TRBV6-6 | TGTGCCAGCAGTTACTTCGAGGGGAACACTGAAGCTTTCTTT | CASSYFEGNTEAFF
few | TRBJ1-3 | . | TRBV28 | TGTGCCAGCAGTTTAGGGAGGGTCGGTGGAAACACCATATATTTT | CASSLGRVGGNTIYF
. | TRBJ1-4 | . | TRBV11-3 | TGTGCCAGCAGCTCGTTTTACCGGGACATACCGGGGAAACTGTTTTTT | CASSSFYRDIPGKLFF
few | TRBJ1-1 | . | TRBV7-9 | TGTGCCAGCAGCACTCCATTCGTGGTGGTTTCTGAAGCTTTCTTT | CASSTPFVVVSEAFF
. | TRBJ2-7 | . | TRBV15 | TGTGCCACGGGGTTTGGGGGCTCAGGATACGAGCAGTACTTC | CATGFGGSGYEQYF
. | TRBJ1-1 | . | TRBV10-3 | TGTGCCATCAGTGAGTCGTCAGGGGTCCGGAACACTGAAGCTTTCTTT | CAISESSGVRNTEAFF
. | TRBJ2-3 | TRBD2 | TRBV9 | TGTGCCAGCAGCGTAGAGGCCCTAGCGGGAGATGCGGATACGCAGTATTTT | CASSVEALAGDADTQYF
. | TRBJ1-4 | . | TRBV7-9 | TGTGCCAGCAGCGGGGGAGGGGTTTACGAAAAACTGTTTTTT | CASSGGGVYEKLFF
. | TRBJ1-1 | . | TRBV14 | TGTGCCAGCAGCCAAGATCGGGGGGCGAACACTGAAGCTTTCTTT | CASSQDRGANTEAFF
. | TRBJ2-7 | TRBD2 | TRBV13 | TGTGCCAGCAGCCTCCTACGCGTCGGGAGGGCGAGGGAGCAGTACTTC | CASSLLRVGRAREQYF
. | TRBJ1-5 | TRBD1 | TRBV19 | TGTGCCAGTGCCGGGACAGGAAATCAGCCCCAGCATTTT | CASAGTGNQPQHF
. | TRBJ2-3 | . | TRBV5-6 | TGTGCCAGCAGCCTGCCCAGGTCAGATACGCAGTATTTT | CASSLPRSDTQYF
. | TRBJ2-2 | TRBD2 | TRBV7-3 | TGTGCCAGCAGCTTAACGCCCTCTAGCGGCACCGGGGAGCTGTTTTTT | CASSLTPSSGTGELFF
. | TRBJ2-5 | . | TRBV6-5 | TGTGCCAGCAGCAGGTTCGTCCAAGAGACCCAGTACTTC | CASSRFVQETQYF
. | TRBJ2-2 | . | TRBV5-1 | TGCGCCAGCAGCTGGTCGGGACAAATTTACACCGGGGAGCTGTTTTTT | CASSWSGQIYTGELFF
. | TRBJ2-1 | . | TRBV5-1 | TGCGCCAGCAGCCCCGGGGACTCACGCATTGAGCAGTTCTTC | CASSPGDSRIEQFF
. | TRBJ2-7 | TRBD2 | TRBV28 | TGTGCCAGCAGTTTGACTAGCGGGAGGTTTGCCGCACGATACGAGCAGTACTTC | CASSLTSGRFAARYEQYF
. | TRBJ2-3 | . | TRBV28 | TGTGCCAGCACAGGGGCATGGGCTGGCACAGATACGCAGTATTTT | CASTGAWAGTDTQYF
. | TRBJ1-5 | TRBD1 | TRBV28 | TGTGCCAGCAGTAATACAGGGGTAGGCAATCAGCCCCAGCATTTT | CASSNTGVGNQPQHF
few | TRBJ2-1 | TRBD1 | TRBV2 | TGTGCCAGCAGGGGGGCCCGGGACAGGGTTTACAATGAGCAGTTCTTC | CASRGARDRVYNEQFF
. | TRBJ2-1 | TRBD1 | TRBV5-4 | TGTGCCAGCAGCTTGGGGCAGGGGGACACCCCACGGAACAATGAGCAGTTCTTC | CASSLGQGDTPRNNEQFF
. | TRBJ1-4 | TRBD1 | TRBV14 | TGTGCCAGCAGCCCCCCGGGACAGGGGACAACTAATGAAAAACTGTTTTTT | CASSPPGQGTTNEKLFF
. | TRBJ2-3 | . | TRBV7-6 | TGTGCCAGCAGCTTAGTTCAGGGAGATACGCAGTATTTT | CASSLVQGDTQYF
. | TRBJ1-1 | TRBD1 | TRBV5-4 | TGTGCCAGCAGTCGAGACAGGGGGCGAGGGACTGAAGCTTTCTTT | CASSRDRGRGTEAFF
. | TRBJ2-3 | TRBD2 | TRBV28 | TGTGCCAGCAGTTTACCCGAGGGGCTAGCGGATAGGAGGGATACGCAGTATTTT | CASSLPEGLADRRDTQYF
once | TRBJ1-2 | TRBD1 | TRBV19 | TGTGCCAGTGCCTTCCAGGGGGCTGGCGGCTACACCTTC | CASAFQGAGGYTF
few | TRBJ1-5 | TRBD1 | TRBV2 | TGTGCCAGCAGTCCCAGGGGGCTCGATCAGCCCCAGCATTTT | CASSPRGLDQPQHF
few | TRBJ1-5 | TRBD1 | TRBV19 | TGTGCCAGTAGTTCCCGGGACAGGGGGCTTATTAGCAATCAGCCCCAGCATTTT | CASSSRDRGLISNQPQHF
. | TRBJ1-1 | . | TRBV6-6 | TGTGCCAGCAGTTACTTATCAGGGGTGAACACTGAAGCTTTCTTT | CASSYLSGVNTEAFF
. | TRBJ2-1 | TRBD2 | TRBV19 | TGTGCCAGTACGACTAGCGGGGGGATGGGGGAGCAGTTCTTC | CASTTSGGMGEQFF
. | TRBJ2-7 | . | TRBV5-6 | TGTGCCAGCAGCTTGGTTGGGCTACACTACGAGCAGTACTTC | CASSLVGLHYEQYF
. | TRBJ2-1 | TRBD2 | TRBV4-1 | TGCGCCAGCAGCCGACTAGCGGGAGGAGAGGGGCAGTTCTTC | CASSRLAGGEGQFF
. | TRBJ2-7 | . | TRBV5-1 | TGCGCCAGCAAATCGGAACCGGCGGGAAGATCTTTCCAATACGAGCAGTACTTC | CASKSEPAGRSFQYEQYF
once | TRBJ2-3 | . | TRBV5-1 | TGCGCCAGTTCCCCCGGCGGGGGCACAGATACGCAGTATTTT | CASSPGGGTDTQYF
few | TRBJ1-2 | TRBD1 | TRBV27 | TGTGCCAGCAGTTCCCAATCACAGGGGGGCTACACCTTC | CASSSQSQGGYTF
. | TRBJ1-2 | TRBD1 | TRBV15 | TGTGCCACCAGCCGAACAGGGGGGACGTGTGGCTACACCTTC | CATSRTGGTCGYTF
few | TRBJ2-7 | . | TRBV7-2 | TGTGCCAGCAGCTTTAGCTCCTACGAGCAGTACTTC | CASSFSSYEQYF
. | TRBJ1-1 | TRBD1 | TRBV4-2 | TGTGCCAGCAGCCAAGGGTTAGGAGGACAGGGGTATTATAAGGCTTTCTTT | CASSQGLGGQGYYKAFF
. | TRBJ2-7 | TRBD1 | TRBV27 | TGTGCCAGCAGTTTAGGCCAGGGGGCGACGGCCGAGCAGTACTTC | CASSLGQGATAEQYF
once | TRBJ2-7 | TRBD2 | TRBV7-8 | TGTGCCAGCAGCTTCAGCGGGAGTGTCTCCTACGAGCAGTACTTC | CASSFSGSVSYEQYF
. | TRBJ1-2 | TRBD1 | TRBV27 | TGTGCCAGCAGCCGGGACAGCCTCCGAGCTAACTATGGCTACACCTTC | CASSRDSLRANYGYTF
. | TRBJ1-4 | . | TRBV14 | TGTGCCAGCAGCCACATTCAGGGCATCTCTAATGAAAAACTGTTTTTT | CASSHIQGISNEKLFF
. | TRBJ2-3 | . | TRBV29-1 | TGCAGCGCCGGTCCCAAGGTCGCGACTAGCACAGATACGCAGTATTTT | CSAGPKVATSTDTQYF